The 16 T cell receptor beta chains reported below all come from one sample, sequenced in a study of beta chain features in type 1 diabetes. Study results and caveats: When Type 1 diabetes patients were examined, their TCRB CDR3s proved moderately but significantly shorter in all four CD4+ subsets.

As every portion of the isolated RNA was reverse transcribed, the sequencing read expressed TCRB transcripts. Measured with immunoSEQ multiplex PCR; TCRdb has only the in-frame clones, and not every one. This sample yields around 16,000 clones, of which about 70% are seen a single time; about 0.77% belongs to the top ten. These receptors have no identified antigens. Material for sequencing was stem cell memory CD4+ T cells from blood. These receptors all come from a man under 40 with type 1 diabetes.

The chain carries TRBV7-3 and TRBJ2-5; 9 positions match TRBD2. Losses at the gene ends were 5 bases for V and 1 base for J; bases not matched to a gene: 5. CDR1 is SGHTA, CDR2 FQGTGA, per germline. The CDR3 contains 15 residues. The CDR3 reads CASSQNSGGQETQYF. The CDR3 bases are TGTGCCAGCAGCCAAAATAGCGGGGGCCAAGAGACCCAGTACTTC. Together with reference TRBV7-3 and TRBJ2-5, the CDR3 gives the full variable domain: GAGVSQTPSNKVTEKGKYVELRCDPISGHTALYWYRQSLGQGPEFLIYFQGTGAADDSGLPNDRFFAVRPEGSVSTLKIQRTERGDSAVYLCASSQNSGGQETQYFGPGTRLLVL.

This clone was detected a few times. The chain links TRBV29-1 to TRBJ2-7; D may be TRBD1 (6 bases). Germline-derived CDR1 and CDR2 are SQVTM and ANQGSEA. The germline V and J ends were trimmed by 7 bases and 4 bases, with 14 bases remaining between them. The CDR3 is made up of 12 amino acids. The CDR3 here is CSALGGLYEQYF. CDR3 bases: TGCAGCGCCCTTGGGGGCCTTTACGAGCAGTACTTC.

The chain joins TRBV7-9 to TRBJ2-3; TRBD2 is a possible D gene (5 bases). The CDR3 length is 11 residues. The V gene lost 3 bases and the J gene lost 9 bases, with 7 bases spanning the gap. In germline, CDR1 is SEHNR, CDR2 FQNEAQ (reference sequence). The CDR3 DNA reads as TGTGCCAGCAGCTTCGGGATAACGCAGTATTTT. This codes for CASSFGITQYF.

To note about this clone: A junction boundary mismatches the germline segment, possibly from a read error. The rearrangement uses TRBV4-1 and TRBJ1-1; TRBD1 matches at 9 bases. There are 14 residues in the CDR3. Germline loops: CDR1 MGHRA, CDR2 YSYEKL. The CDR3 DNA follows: TGCGCCAGCAACCAAGACATGGGGACAGGGAAAGCTTTCTTT. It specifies CASNQDMGTGKAFF.

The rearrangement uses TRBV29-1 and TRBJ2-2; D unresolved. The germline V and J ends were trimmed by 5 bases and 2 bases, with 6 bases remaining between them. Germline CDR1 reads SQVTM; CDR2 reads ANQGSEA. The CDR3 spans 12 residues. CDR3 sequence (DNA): TGCAGCGTTCTAGTTAACACCGGGGAGCTGTTTTTT. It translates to CSVLVNTGELFF.

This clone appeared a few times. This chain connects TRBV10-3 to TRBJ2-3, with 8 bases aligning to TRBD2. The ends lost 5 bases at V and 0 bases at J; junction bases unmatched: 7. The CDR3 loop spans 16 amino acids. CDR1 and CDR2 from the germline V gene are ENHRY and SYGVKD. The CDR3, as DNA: TGTGCCATCAGTATCGGAGCGGGGGTCAGCACAGATACGCAGTATTTT. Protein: CAISIGAGVSTDTQYF.

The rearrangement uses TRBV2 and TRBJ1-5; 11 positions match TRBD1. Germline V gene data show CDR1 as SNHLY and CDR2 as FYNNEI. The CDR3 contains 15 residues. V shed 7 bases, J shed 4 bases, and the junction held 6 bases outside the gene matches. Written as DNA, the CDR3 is TGTGCCAGCAACGGACAGGGGGCAAGAAATCAGCCCCAGCATTTT. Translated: CASNGQGARNQPQHF. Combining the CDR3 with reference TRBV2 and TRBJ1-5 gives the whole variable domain EPEVTQTPSHQVTQMGQEVILRCVPISNHLYFYWYRQILGQKVEFLVSFYNNEISEKSEIFDDQFSVERPDGSNFTLKIRSTKLEDSAMYFCASNGQGARNQPQHFGDGTRLSIL.

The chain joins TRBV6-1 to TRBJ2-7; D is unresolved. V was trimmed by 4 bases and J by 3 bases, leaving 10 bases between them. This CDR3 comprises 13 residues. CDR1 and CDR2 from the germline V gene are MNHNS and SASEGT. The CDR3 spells CASSARDFYEQYF. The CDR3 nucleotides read TGTGCCAGCAGTGCCAGAGACTTCTACGAGCAGTACTTC.

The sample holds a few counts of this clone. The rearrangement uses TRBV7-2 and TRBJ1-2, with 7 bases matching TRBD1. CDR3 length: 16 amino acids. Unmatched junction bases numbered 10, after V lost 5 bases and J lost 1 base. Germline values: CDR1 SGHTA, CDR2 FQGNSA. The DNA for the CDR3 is TGTGCCAGCAGCCCCTTGACAGGGACGAATAACTATGGCTACACCTTC. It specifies CASSPLTGTNNYGYTF.

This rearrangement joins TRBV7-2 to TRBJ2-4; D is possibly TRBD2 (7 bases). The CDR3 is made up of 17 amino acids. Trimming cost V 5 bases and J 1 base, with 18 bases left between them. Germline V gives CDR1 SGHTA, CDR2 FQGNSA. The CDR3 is CASSALGGDAAKNIQYF. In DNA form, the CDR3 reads TGTGCCAGCAGCGCCCTAGGGGGGGATGCGGCCAAAAACATTCAGTACTTC.

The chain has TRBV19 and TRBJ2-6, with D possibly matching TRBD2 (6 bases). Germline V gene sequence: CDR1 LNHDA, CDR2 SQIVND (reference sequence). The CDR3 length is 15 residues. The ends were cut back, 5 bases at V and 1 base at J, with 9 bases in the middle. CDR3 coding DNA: TGTGCCAGTAGTTCAGGGACTTCTGGGGCCAACGTCCTGACTTTC. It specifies CASSSGTSGANVLTF.

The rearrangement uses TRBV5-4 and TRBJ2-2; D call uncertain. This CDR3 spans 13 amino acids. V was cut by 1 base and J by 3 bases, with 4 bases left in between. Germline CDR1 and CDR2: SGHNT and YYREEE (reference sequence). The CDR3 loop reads CASSLTYTGELFF. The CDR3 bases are TGTGCCAGCAGCTTGACATACACCGGGGAGCTGTTTTTT.

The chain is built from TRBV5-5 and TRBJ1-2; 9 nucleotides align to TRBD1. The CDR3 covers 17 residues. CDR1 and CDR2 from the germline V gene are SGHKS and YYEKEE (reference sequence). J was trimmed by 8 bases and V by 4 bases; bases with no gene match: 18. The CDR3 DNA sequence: TGTGCCAGCAGCACGAACGTCCGGGACAGGGTTTTGTGGGGCTACACCTTC. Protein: CASSTNVRDRVLWGYTF. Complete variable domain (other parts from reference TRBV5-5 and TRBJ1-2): DAGVTQSPTHLIKTRGQQVTLRCSPISGHKSVSWYQQVLGQGPQFIFQYYEKEERGRGNFPDRFSARQFPNYSSELNVNALLLGDSALYLCASSTNVRDRVLWGYTFGSGTRLTVV.

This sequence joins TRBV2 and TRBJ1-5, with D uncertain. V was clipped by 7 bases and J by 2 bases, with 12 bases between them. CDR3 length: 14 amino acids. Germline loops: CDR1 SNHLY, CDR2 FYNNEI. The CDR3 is CASNWEGGNQPQHF. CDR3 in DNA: TGTGCCAGCAATTGGGAGGGTGGCAATCAGCCCCAGCATTTT. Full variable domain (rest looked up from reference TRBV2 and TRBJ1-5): EPEVTQTPSHQVTQMGQEVILRCVPISNHLYFYWYRQILGQKVEFLVSFYNNEISEKSEIFDDQFSVERPDGSNFTLKIRSTKLEDSAMYFCASNWEGGNQPQHFGDGTRLSIL.

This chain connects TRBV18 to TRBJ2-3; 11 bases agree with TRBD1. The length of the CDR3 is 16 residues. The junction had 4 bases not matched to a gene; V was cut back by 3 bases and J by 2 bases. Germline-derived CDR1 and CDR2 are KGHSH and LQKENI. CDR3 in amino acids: CASSPRTGGNTDTQYF. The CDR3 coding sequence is TGTGCCAGCTCACCCCGGACAGGGGGCAACACAGATACGCAGTATTTT.

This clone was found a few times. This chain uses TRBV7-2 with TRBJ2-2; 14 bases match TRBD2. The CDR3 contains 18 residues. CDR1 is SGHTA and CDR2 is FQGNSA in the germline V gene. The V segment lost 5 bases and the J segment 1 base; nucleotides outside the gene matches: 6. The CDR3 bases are TGTGCCAGCAGCCAAAGACTAGCGGGGGGGAGGAACACCGGGGAGCTGTTTTTT. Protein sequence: CASSQRLAGGRNTGELFF.